Listed here are 25 T cell receptor beta chains from one sample, sequenced in a study of radiation and T cells in renal cell carcinoma (TCRdb year 2020). The time point label for this specimen denotes: blood 2 weeks post-SBRT. The treatment or condition label for this specimen denotes: 15 Gy SBRT to primary tumor, nephrectomy 4 weeks later. Receptors were amplified or captured by the immunoSEQ multiplex PCR assay. Here the immuneACCESS table is served through TCRdb, limited to in-frame sequences with V and J called. Missing clones are a known gap in these copies; in checked studies unresolved V genes cover under half, and the rest lacks a known reason. The sample table holds some 75,000 clones, of which around 76% were seen once. The ten largest clones take up roughly 6.3% of the sample. Sequenced material: blood, taken from a patient whose treatment included radiotherapy and nephrectomy. All receptors derive from a man aged 60-69 years with renal cell carcinoma.

V and J are TRBV4-1 and TRBJ1-1, with D tentatively TRBD1 (5 bases). The CDR3 length is 20 residues. V lost 4 bases and J lost 0, with 27 bases in between. CDR1 is MGHRA, CDR2 YSYEKL, per germline. CDR3: CASSPSPRAVISNMNTEAFF. CDR3 coding DNA: TGCGCCAGCAGCCCCTCGCCCAGGGCAGTCATATCAAATATGAACACTGAAGCTTTCTTT.

This chain's CDR3 is CASSLWRDYKNEQYF. CDR3 nucleotide sequence: TGTGCCAGCAGCCTTTGGCGGGACTATAAGAACGAGCAGTACTTC. This sequence joins TRBV7-8 and TRBJ2-7; 7 bases are a match to TRBD2. CDR1 is SGHVS, CDR2 FQNEAQ, per germline. The CDR3 is 15 residues long. With V trimmed by 5 bases and J by 5 bases, 12 bases remained unmatched.

V usage is TRBV7-2 and J usage is TRBJ2-7, with TRBD2 identical over 12 bases. The CDR3 has 14 residues. Trimming removed 5 bases from V and 6 bases from J; junction bases left unmatched: 5. In germline, CDR1 is SGHTA, CDR2 FQGNSA. The DNA of the CDR3 is TGTGCCAGCAGCCCTACTAGCGGGAGGAGCGAGCAGTACTTC. Its protein product is CASSPTSGRSEQYF.

This chain joins TRBV20-1 and TRBJ1-2; D gene ambiguous. Looked up from germline, CDR1 is DFQATT and CDR2 is SNEGSKA (reference sequence). There are 11 residues in the CDR3. V gave up 4 bases and J gave up 7 bases, with 10 bases separating them. The CDR3 sequence: CSAKKSVGYTF. The CDR3 DNA reads TGCAGTGCTAAGAAGTCGGTTGGCTACACCTTC.

This chain links TRBV7-8 with TRBJ2-7; TRBD2 matches at 8 bases. The CDR3 loop spans 15 amino acids. V lost 4 bases and J lost 6; bases outside the gene matches: 11. CDR1 SGHVS and CDR2 FQNEAQ come from the germline V gene. The CDR3 sequence: CASSSPSGRRGEQYF. CDR3 nucleotides: TGTGCCAGCAGCTCCCCTAGCGGGCGGCGGGGCGAGCAGTACTTC.

The chain couples TRBV30 to TRBJ2-1; 10 bases map to TRBD2. Unmatched junction bases numbered 21, after V lost 2 bases and J lost 8 bases. Germline loops: CDR1 GTSNPN, CDR2 SVGIG (reference sequence). This CDR3 comprises 19 residues. The chain's CDR3 is CAWSRGLADNPAVRDEQFF. For the CDR3, the DNA is TGTGCCTGGAGTAGAGGACTAGCGGACAACCCCGCCGTACGAGATGAGCAGTTCTTC.

A remark on this clone: Additional DNA sequences in this sample encode the identical CDR3. Here the CDR3 reads CASSLRSDTQYF. CDR3 bases: TGCGCCAGCAGCTTGCGGTCAGATACGCAGTATTTT. The genes are TRBV5-1 and TRBJ2-3; D is ambiguous. V lost 1 base and J lost 4, with 4 bases in between. Germline lookup yields CDR1 SGHRS and CDR2 YFSETQ. This CDR3 comprises 12 residues.

The chain carries TRBV27 and TRBJ2-2; TRBD2 might be the D (7 bases). V lost 2 bases to trimming and J lost 3 bases, with 16 bases between them. Germline CDR1 is MNHEY and CDR2 is SMNVEV (reference sequence). The CDR3 runs to 17 residues. In DNA form, the CDR3 reads TGTGCCAGCAGTTTACTTCCGGCGGGGGCCGACACCGGGGAGCTGTTTTTT. Its protein product is CASSLLPAGADTGELFF.

The rearrangement uses TRBV7-2 and TRBJ2-7; 12 bases fit TRBD1. J was trimmed by 1 base and V by 6 bases; bases with no gene match: 4. This CDR3 comprises 15 residues. CDR1 and CDR2 from the germline V gene are SGHTA and FQGNSA. CDR3 protein: CASRLGQGASYEQYF. CDR3 coding DNA: TGTGCCAGCAGGCTGGGACAGGGGGCGTCCTACGAGCAGTACTTC.

This chain links TRBV28 with TRBJ1-5; D not certain. Germline V gene lookup returns CDR1 MDHEN and CDR2 SYDVKM. The V and J ends lost 3 bases and 4 bases respectively, with 16 bases between them. This CDR3 is 16 amino acids long. The CDR3 here is CASSLSAMVVNQPQHF. DNA for the CDR3: TGTGCCAGCAGTTTGTCAGCTATGGTTGTAAATCAGCCCCAGCATTTT.

This chain joins TRBV27 and TRBJ2-3; the match to TRBD2 covers 7 bases. CDR3 length equals 19 residues. Germline V lookup: CDR1 MNHEY, CDR2 SMNVEV (reference sequence). Losses at the gene ends were 4 bases for V and 4 bases for J; bases not matched to a gene: 20. The CDR3 sequence is CASSSSLGRERLLPDTQYF. The CDR3 DNA reads TGTGCCAGCAGTTCCTCCTTGGGGCGGGAGCGACTCCTGCCAGATACGCAGTATTTT.

The chain is built from TRBV6-7 and TRBJ2-5; 9 positions agree with TRBD1. Being an ORF, TRBV6-7 has a function that is uncertain. This CDR3 region has 18 residues. Losses at the gene ends were 0 bases for V and 2 bases for J; bases not matched to a gene: 10. The CDR3 region has the DNA TGTGCCAGCAGTTACTCGACGTGGTGGGACAGGGATCAAGAGACCCAGTACTTC. It is translated as CASSYSTWWDRDQETQYF.

The chain recombines TRBV7-2 with TRBJ2-1; D ambiguous. V was pared by 5 bases and J by 9 bases, with 11 bases between. CDR3 size: 12 residues. The germline CDR1 and CDR2 sequences are SGHTA and FQGNSA. CDR3 sequence (DNA): TGTGCCAGCAGCAGCCGACGGATTGAGCAGTTCTTC. It is translated as CASSSRRIEQFF.

J is TRBJ2-5 and V is TRBV9; D is unclear. V dropped 4 bases and J dropped 0 bases, with 4 bases sitting between them. CDR3 length: 12 amino acids. Germline-derived CDR1 and CDR2 are SGDLS and YYNGEE. The CDR3 nucleotides are TGTGCCAGCAGCCAGTACCAAGAGACCCAGTACTTC. Translation: CASSQYQETQYF.

The chain couples TRBV7-7 to TRBJ2-1; the D gene is possibly TRBD2 (5 bases). The ends were cut back, 6 bases at V and 4 bases at J, with 16 bases in the middle. Germline V CDR1 and CDR2: SSHAT, FNYEAQ (reference sequence). The CDR3 is 15 residues long. The CDR3 sequence is CASSRKRSGYNEQFF. The CDR3 DNA follows: TGTGCCAGCAGTCGTAAGCGGTCGGGTTACAATGAGCAGTTCTTC.

This clone has a handful of counts. This chain links TRBV4-2 with TRBJ1-2, with D possibly matching TRBD1 (6 bases). The CDR3 is 14 amino acids. CDR1 is LGHNA, CDR2 YNFKEQ, per germline. The V end lost 3 bases, the J end lost 4 bases, and 12 bases lay between the germline ends. The CDR3 reads CASSQPGAPYGYTF. CDR3 bases: TGTGCCAGCAGCCAGCCGGGGGCCCCCTATGGCTACACCTTC.

The genes are TRBV20-1 and TRBJ2-7, with TRBD2 identical over 8 bases. V was pared by 5 bases and J by 6 bases, with 3 bases of the junction left unmatched. The germline V gene encodes CDR1 DFQATT and CDR2 SNEGSKA (reference sequence). The CDR3 consists of 11 residues. CDR3 loop: CSAERESEQYF. In nucleotides, the CDR3 is TGCAGTGCTGAGCGGGAGAGCGAGCAGTACTTC.

The chain recombines TRBV6-1 with TRBJ1-4; D may be TRBD1 (6 bases). The CDR3 is made up of 14 amino acids. V lost 7 bases and J lost 3, with 12 bases in between. Germline V gene sequence: CDR1 MNHNS, CDR2 SASEGT. The CDR3 DNA follows: TGTGCCAGCAACTCAGGGGAGGCTAATGAAAAACTGTTTTTT. Its protein is CASNSGEANEKLFF.

The chain links TRBV28 to TRBJ2-1, with 9 bases identical to TRBD1. The CDR3 is 13 residues long. Trimming took 6 bases from V and 9 from J; bases not matched to a gene: 6. Germline CDR1 reads MDHEN; CDR2 reads SYDVKM. The CDR3 nucleotides are TGTGCCAGCAGGACAGGGGGAAGGGGTGAGCAGTTCTTC. Translating gives CASRTGGRGEQFF.

The V call is TRBV7-2, the J call TRBJ2-6, with unresolved D. V lost 3 bases, J lost 0 bases, and 6 bases lay in between. The CDR3 is 15 residues long. From germline, CDR1 is SGHTA and CDR2 FQGNSA. CDR3: CASSFGHSGANVLTF. The CDR3 DNA reads TGTGCCAGCAGCTTCGGCCACTCTGGGGCCAACGTCCTGACTTTC.

This sequence joins TRBV25-1 and TRBJ1-4; 9 nucleotides agree with TRBD1. After removal of 2 bases from V and 7 bases from J, the junction contained 2 bases not matched to a gene. The CDR3 runs to 14 residues. Germline CDR1 is MGHDK and CDR2 is SYGVNS. The CDR3 coding sequence is TGTGCCAGCAGTGAAGACAGGGGGACTGAAAAACTGTTTTTT. It specifies CASSEDRGTEKLFF.

The chain links TRBV21-1 to TRBJ1-2; the DNA was not used to check the table's D call, TRBD1. TRBV21-1 is classified as a pseudogene. The CDR3 contains 14 residues. The CDR3, as DNA: TGTGCCAGCAGCACCGGGACAGTTCCATATGGCTACACCTTC. Translated: CASSTGTVPYGYTF.

The chain uses TRBV14 and TRBJ1-2; D is unclear. The V end lost 0 bases, the J end lost 4 bases, and 6 bases lay between the germline ends. Germline lookup yields CDR1 SGHDN and CDR2 FVKESK. The length of the CDR3 is 13 residues. CDR3 nucleotide sequence: TGTGCCAGCAGCCAAGATATAACCTATGGCTACACCTTC. Its protein is CASSQDITYGYTF.

The gene calls are TRBV19 and TRBJ2-6, with 8 bases lining up with TRBD2. The CDR3 runs 16 residues. J gave up 0 bases and V 5 bases, and 3 bases lay outside the gene matches. Germline V gives CDR1 LNHDA, CDR2 SQIVND (reference sequence). CDR3 loop: CASSERESSGANVLTF. Written as DNA, the CDR3 is TGTGCCAGTAGTGAGCGGGAGAGCTCTGGGGCCAACGTCCTGACTTTC.

V and J are TRBV7-6 and TRBJ2-7; 9 bases map to TRBD1. Trimming took 4 bases from V and 4 from J; bases not matched to a gene: 8. Germline V gene data show CDR1 as SGHVS and CDR2 as FNYEAQ. The CDR3 runs to 15 residues. The CDR3 protein is CASSSTGTGIYEQYF. CDR3 DNA: TGTGCCAGCAGCTCCACCGGGACAGGGATTTACGAGCAGTACTTC.